This T cell receptor beta chain emerged from a study of T-cell reconstitution after alpha-beta-depleted transplantation in children. Per germline, CDR1 DFQATT and CDR2 SNEGSKA (reference sequence). The CDR3 is 13 residues long. V lost 4 bases and J lost 0, with 10 bases in between. This clonotype was found many times. This sample's TCRbeta library carried unique molecular identifier barcodes. TCRdb re-analysed the PCR reads in MiXCR, keeping a single row per CDR3 protein. Of hundreds of thousands of distinct CDR3 sequences detected, approximately 10% appear once; the ten largest clones hold 3.5% to 5%.

Specimen: PBMCs from the stem cell graft donor, collected from the stem cell graft. This chain uses TRBV20-1 with TRBJ2-7; D gene uncertain. The TCR comes from a human donor who donated a stem cell graft to a child with acute myeloid leukemia. The CDR3 loop reads CSATDAISYEQYF. CDR3 DNA: TGCAGTGCTACGGACGCCATCTCCTACGAGCAGTACTTC.